These T cell receptor beta chains were read from a single sample in a study of shared T cell receptors in the human thymus. The repertoire was sequenced with immunoSEQ multiplex PCR; TCRdb's copy has only in-frame clones and lacks some. The top ten clones hold under 0.012% of a sample with 700,000 to 750,000 clones, approximately 85% of them seen once. This same sample was also taken into another study, of human thymus T cells.

Source material: thymocytes. The receptors shown here come from a girl in the first two years of life with a congenital heart defect. Both conserved end residues are part of each CDR3. The D gene is left open where the match is weak. A clone size is listed for some rows: how often the clone was seen (once, few, many), or a class if it is expanded.

D: NA; size: once; V: TRBV2; J: TRBJ2-4; DNA: TGTGCCAGCATCGATCGGTGGTGGGCTAATACCAAAAACATTCAGTACTTC; CDR3: CASIDRWWANTKNIQYF
D: NA; size: NA; V: TRBV27; J: TRBJ2-3; DNA: TGTGCCAGCTCCCAGGGGCCGGGATCCAGACCAACAGATACGCAGTATTTT; CDR3: CASSQGPGSRPTDTQYF
D: NA; size: NA; V: TRBV7-2; J: TRBJ2-2; DNA: TGTGCCAGCAGCTCCTGGCTTGAACGTGGTGGCACCGGGGAGCTGTTTTTT; CDR3: CASSSWLERGGTGELFF
D: TRBD2; size: few; V: TRBV5-6; J: TRBJ2-7; DNA: TGTGCCAGCAGCTCTTTAGCGGGGGGTACAAACTCCTACGAGCAGTACTTC; CDR3: CASSSLAGGTNSYEQYF
D: TRBD2; size: NA; V: TRBV18; J: TRBJ2-3; DNA: TGTGCCAGCTCACTTTTACCTAGCGGGGGGGAAGATACGCAGTATTTT; CDR3: CASSLLPSGGEDTQYF
D: NA; size: NA; V: TRBV29-1; J: TRBJ1-2; DNA: TGCAGCGTTGAAGATGGTCGGGTCCACAAACCATCCCATGGCTACACCTTC; CDR3: CSVEDGRVHKPSHGYTF
D: TRBD2; size: NA; V: TRBV7-2; J: TRBJ2-4; DNA: TGTGCCAGCAGCTTAGCAGTCGGGACTAGCGGGGGGGCAGCCAAAAACATTCAGTACTTC; CDR3: CASSLAVGTSGGAAKNIQYF
D: TRBD1; size: once; V: TRBV6-1; J: TRBJ2-2; DNA: TGTGCCAGCAGTGAACATCCTTTTGGCCGGGACAGGGTCACCGGGGAGCTGTTTTTT; CDR3: CASSEHPFGRDRVTGELFF
D: NA; size: NA; V: TRBV29-1; J: TRBJ1-3; DNA: TGCAGCGTTGAAGAACCCCTAGACTCTGGAAACACCATATATTTT; CDR3: CSVEEPLDSGNTIYF
D: TRBD1; size: NA; V: TRBV10-3; J: TRBJ1-4; DNA: TGTGCCAGTAACCGGGACAGTGATGAAAAACTGTTTTTT; CDR3: CASNRDSDEKLFF
D: TRBD2; size: NA; V: TRBV2; J: TRBJ2-7; DNA: TGTGCCAGCAAACTAGCGGGGGGGTTCCACGAGCAGTACTTC; CDR3: CASKLAGGFHEQYF
D: NA; size: NA; V: TRBV7-8; J: TRBJ2-1; DNA: TGTGCCAGCAGCTGGGGGGGGCTCTTCTACAATGAGCAGTTCTTC; CDR3: CASSWGGLFYNEQFF
D: NA; size: NA; V: TRBV6-5; J: TRBJ1-1; DNA: TGTGCCAGCAGCCACCGGCGGGGGGCCACTGAAGCTTTCTTT; CDR3: CASSHRRGATEAFF
D: TRBD1; size: NA; V: TRBV28; J: TRBJ2-6; DNA: TGTGCCACCAAGGGGGCGGGGGCCAACGTCCTGACTTTC; CDR3: CATKGAGANVLTF
D: NA; size: NA; V: TRBV9; J: TRBJ1-5; DNA: TGTGCCAGCAGCCTAAAGCCCGATCAGCCCCAGCATTTT; CDR3: CASSLKPDQPQHF
D: NA; size: NA; V: TRBV11-2; J: TRBJ1-2; DNA: TGTGCCAGCAGCCCCAGGACAGCTAACTATGGCTACACCTTC; CDR3: CASSPRTANYGYTF
D: NA; size: NA; V: TRBV19; J: TRBJ1-2; DNA: TGTGCCACCCAGAGGAACTCCAGCTCTAGTTATGGCTACACCTTC; CDR3: CATQRNSSSSYGYTF
D: TRBD1; size: few; V: TRBV18; J: TRBJ1-1; DNA: TGTGCCAGCTCACCAGAAAGTGTGGGACAGAGGAACACTGAAGCTTTCTTT; CDR3: CASSPESVGQRNTEAFF
D: TRBD1; size: NA; V: TRBV28; J: TRBJ2-7; DNA: TGTGCCAGCAGGGGACAGGGCTGGTTTAACGAGCAGTACTTC; CDR3: CASRGQGWFNEQYF
D: NA; size: few; V: TRBV12-1; J: TRBJ1-5; DNA: TGTGCCAGCCCCTGCCCCAGGTCGATCAATCAGCCCCAGCATTTT; CDR3: CASPCPRSINQPQHF
D: NA; size: NA; V: TRBV5-1; J: TRBJ1-1; DNA: TGCGCCAGCAGCTTGGCAGGGGATACTGAAGCTTTCTTT; CDR3: CASSLAGDTEAFF
D: TRBD2; size: once; V: TRBV6-5; J: TRBJ2-3; DNA: TGTGCCAGCAGTTCCCGCGCGGGGGGAACAGATACGCAGTATTTT; CDR3: CASSSRAGGTDTQYF
D: NA; size: NA; V: TRBV15; J: TRBJ1-1; DNA: TGTGCCACCAGCAGAGTTCCCAGGATAAGCACTGAAGCTTTCTTT; CDR3: CATSRVPRISTEAFF
D: TRBD2; size: once; V: TRBV5-1; J: TRBJ2-5; DNA: TGCGCCAGCAGCTTGGGCACCGGGACTAGGGGGGAGACCCAGTACTTC; CDR3: CASSLGTGTRGETQYF
D: NA; size: NA; V: TRBV29-1; J: TRBJ1-1; DNA: TGCAGCGTGGATGACAGTTTGGACACTGAAGCTTTCTTT; CDR3: CSVDDSLDTEAFF
D: NA; size: NA; V: TRBV29-1; J: TRBJ2-2; DNA: TGCAGCGGGGTTGCAACGGAGTCGATAAGCGACACCGGGGAGCTGTTTTTT; CDR3: CSGVATESISDTGELFF
D: TRBD2; size: once; V: TRBV4-1; J: TRBJ2-1; DNA: TGCGCCAGCAGCCAGAGCGGGGGGGCTATAAATGAGCAGTTCTTC; CDR3: CASSQSGGAINEQFF
D: NA; size: NA; V: TRBV7-6; J: TRBJ2-2; DNA: TGTGCCAGCAGCTTGAAGAAAGGCTCAAGGGGTAACACCGGGGAGCTGTTTTTT; CDR3: CASSLKKGSRGNTGELFF
D: TRBD1; size: NA; V: TRBV18; J: TRBJ1-5; DNA: TGTGCCAGCTCATCCCCTATTCCGGGACAGGGAAGGAGCAATCAGCCCCAGCATTTT; CDR3: CASSSPIPGQGRSNQPQHF
D: NA; size: NA; V: TRBV6-1; J: TRBJ1-6; DNA: TGTGCCAGCTTGGGATCATTACAGGGCGGTTCACCCCTCCACTTT; CDR3: CASLGSLQGGSPLHF
D: NA; size: NA; V: TRBV7-5; J: TRBJ1-2; DNA: TGTGCCAGAAGCTTAGTAGCCAGCCGAGGCTACACCTTC; CDR3: CARSLVASRGYTF
D: NA; size: NA; V: TRBV30; J: TRBJ1-2; DNA: TGTGCCTGGAGTGTAGAGGTCTCGGGAAATGGCTACACCTTC; CDR3: CAWSVEVSGNGYTF
D: TRBD2; size: few; V: TRBV14; J: TRBJ2-1; DNA: TGTGCCAGCAGCCAAGGGGACGGGCGGGGGGCAGTACACAATGAGCAGTTCTTC; CDR3: CASSQGDGRGAVHNEQFF
D: NA; size: NA; V: TRBV27; J: TRBJ2-6; DNA: TGTGCCAGCAGTTCCCCACCACTCTCTGGGGCCAACGTCCTGACTTTC; CDR3: CASSSPPLSGANVLTF
D: NA; size: NA; V: TRBV5-4; J: TRBJ1-2; DNA: TGTGCCAGCAGCTTACAGGGACCTGATGGCTACACCTTC; CDR3: CASSLQGPDGYTF
D: NA; size: few; V: TRBV28; J: TRBJ2-5; DNA: TGTGCCAGCAGTTACCCCCGGGGCCAAGAGACCCAGTACTTC; CDR3: CASSYPRGQETQYF
D: TRBD1; size: NA; V: TRBV30; J: TRBJ2-7; DNA: TGTGCCTGGAGTAATGCCACAGGGGAGAATTCCTACGAGCAGTACTTC; CDR3: CAWSNATGENSYEQYF
D: TRBD2; size: once; V: TRBV6-5; J: TRBJ2-7; DNA: TGTGCCAGCACCTTATTCTTAGCGGGAGGCGTGGAGCAGTACTTC; CDR3: CASTLFLAGGVEQYF
D: NA; size: NA; V: TRBV27; J: TRBJ1-2; DNA: TGTGCCAGCAGAACCCCTAGTTCTCAAAACTATGGCTACACCTTC; CDR3: CASRTPSSQNYGYTF
D: TRBD2; size: once; V: TRBV7-3; J: TRBJ2-1; DNA: TGTGCCAGCAGCTTAGGGTCTAGCGGGGGCAATGAGCAGTTCTTC; CDR3: CASSLGSSGGNEQFF